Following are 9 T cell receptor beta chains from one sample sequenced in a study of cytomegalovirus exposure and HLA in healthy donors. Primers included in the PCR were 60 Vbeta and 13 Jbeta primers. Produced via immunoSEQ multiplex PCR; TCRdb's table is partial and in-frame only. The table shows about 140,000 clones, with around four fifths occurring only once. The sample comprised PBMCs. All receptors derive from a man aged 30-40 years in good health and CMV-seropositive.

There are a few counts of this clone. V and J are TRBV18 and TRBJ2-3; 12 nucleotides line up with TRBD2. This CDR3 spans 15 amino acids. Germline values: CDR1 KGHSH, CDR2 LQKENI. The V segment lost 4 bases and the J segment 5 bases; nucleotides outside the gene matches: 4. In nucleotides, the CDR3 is TGTGCCAGCTCACAGCTAGCGGGAGGGAGAGATACGCAGTATTTT. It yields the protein CASSQLAGGRDTQYF.

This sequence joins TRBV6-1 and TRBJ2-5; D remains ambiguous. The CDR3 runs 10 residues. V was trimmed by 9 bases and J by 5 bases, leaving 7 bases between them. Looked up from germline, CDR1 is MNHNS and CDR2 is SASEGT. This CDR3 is CASRLETQYF. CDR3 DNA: TGTGCCAGTCGTCTGGAGACCCAGTACTTC.

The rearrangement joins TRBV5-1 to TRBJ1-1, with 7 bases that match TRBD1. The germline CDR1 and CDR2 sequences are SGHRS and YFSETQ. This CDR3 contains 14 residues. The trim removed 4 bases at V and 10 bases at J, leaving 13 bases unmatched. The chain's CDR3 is CASSQGGADEGAFF. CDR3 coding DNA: TGCGCCAGCAGCCAAGGGGGCGCGGACGAGGGAGCTTTCTTT.

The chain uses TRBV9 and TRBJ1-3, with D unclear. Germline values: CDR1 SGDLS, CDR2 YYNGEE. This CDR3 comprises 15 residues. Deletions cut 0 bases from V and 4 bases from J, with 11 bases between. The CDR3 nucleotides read TGTGCCAGCAGCGTAGATGAATACATAGGAAACACCATATATTTT. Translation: CASSVDEYIGNTIYF.

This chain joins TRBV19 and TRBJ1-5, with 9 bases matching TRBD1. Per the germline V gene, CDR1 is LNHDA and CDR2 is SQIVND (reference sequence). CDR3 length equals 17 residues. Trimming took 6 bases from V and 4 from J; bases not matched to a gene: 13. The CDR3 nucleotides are TGTGCCAGTAGACCTATCTACAGGGGGCCCTTAAATCAGCCCCAGCATTTT. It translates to CASRPIYRGPLNQPQHF.

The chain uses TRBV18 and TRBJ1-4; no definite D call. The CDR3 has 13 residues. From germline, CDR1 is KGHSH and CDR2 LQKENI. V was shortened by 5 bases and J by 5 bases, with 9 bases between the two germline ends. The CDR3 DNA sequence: TGTGCCAGCTCAGGAGGCAGGAATGAAAAACTGTTTTTT. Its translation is CASSGGRNEKLFF.

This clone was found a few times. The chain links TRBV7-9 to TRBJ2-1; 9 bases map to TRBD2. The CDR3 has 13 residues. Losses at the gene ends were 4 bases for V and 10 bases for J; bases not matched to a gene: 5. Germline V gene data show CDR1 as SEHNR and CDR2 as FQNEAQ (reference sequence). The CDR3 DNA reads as TGTGCCAGCAGCTCGGGACTAGCCGAGGAGCAGTTCTTC. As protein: CASSSGLAEEQFF.

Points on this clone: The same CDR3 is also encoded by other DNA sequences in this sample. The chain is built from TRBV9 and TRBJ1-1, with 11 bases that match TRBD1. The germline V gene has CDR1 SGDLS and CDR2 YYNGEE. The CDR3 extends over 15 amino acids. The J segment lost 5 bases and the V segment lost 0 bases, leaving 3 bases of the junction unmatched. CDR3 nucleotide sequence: TGTGCCAGCAGCGTAGCGGGACAGGGGGGTACTGAAGCTTTCTTT. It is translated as CASSVAGQGGTEAFF.

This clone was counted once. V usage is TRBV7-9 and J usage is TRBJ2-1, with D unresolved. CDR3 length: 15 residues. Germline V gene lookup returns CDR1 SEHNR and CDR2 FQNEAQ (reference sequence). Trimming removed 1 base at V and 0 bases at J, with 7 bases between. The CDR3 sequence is CASSLGVSSYNEQFF. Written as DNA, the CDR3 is TGTGCCAGCAGCTTAGGTGTGAGCTCCTACAATGAGCAGTTCTTC.